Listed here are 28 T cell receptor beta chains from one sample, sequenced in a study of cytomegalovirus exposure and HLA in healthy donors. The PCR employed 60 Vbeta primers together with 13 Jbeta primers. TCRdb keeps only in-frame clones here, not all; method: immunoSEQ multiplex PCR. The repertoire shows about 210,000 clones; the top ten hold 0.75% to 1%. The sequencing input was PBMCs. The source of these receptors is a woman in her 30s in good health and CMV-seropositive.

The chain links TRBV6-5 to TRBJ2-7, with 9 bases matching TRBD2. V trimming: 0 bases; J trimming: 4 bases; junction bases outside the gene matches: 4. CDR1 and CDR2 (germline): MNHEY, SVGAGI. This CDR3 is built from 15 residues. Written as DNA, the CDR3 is TGTGCCAGCAGTTACTCCTTAGCGGGAGTTTACGAGCAGTACTTC. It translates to CASSYSLAGVYEQYF.

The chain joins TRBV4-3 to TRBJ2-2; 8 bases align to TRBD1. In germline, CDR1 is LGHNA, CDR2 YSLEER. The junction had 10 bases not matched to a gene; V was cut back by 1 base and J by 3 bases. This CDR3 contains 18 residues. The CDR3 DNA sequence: TGCGCCAGCAGCCAAGCAAAGGCAGGGGGCGAGTACACCGGGGAGCTGTTTTTT. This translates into CASSQAKAGGEYTGELFF.

This CDR3 reads CASSFAFQPQHF. In nucleotides, the CDR3 is TGTGCCAGCAGCTTTGCGTTTCAGCCCCAGCATTTT. V and J are TRBV5-6 and TRBJ1-5; the D is unclear. This CDR3 spans 12 amino acids. Germline lookup yields CDR1 SGHDT and CDR2 YYEEEE. The germline V and J ends were trimmed by 2 bases and 6 bases, with 6 bases remaining between them.

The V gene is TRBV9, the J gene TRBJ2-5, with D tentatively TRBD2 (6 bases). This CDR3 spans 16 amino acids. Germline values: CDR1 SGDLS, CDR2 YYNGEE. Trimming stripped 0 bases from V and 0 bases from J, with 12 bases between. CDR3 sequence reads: CASSVDAGRYQETQYF. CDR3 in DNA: TGTGCCAGCAGCGTAGACGCAGGGAGGTACCAAGAGACCCAGTACTTC.

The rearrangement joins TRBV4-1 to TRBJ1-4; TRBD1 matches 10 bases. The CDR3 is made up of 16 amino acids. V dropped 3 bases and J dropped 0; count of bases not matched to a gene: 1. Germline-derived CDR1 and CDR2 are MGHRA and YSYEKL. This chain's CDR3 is CASSQGQGPTNEKLFF. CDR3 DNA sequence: TGCGCCAGCAGCCAGGGACAGGGGCCAACTAATGAAAAACTGTTTTTT.

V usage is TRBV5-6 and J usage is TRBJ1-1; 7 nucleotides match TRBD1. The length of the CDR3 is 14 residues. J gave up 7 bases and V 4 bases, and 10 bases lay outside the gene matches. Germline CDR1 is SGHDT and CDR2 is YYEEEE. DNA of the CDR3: TGTGCCAGCAGCATGACAGGGCGTTTAGTTGAAGCTTTCTTT. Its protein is CASSMTGRLVEAFF.

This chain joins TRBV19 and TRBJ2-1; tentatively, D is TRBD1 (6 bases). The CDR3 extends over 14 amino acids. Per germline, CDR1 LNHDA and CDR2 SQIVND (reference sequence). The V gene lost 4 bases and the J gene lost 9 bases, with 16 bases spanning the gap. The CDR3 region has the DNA TGTGCCAGTAGTAGGGGCAGGGGCTTCGTTGAGCAGTTCTTC. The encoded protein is CASSRGRGFVEQFF.

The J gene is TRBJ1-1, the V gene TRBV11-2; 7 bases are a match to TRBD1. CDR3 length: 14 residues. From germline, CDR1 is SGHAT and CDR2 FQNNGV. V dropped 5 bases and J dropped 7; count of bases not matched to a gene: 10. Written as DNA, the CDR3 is TGTGCCAGCAGCCAGAAAGGGACAGCATATGAAGCTTTCTTT. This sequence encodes CASSQKGTAYEAFF.

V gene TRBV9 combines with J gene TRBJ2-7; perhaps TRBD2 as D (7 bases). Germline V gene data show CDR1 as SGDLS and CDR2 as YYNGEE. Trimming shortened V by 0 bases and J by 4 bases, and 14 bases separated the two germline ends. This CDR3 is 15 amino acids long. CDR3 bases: TGTGCCAGCAGCGTAGGGGTGGGAGGGGGGTACGAGCAGTACTTC. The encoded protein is CASSVGVGGGYEQYF.

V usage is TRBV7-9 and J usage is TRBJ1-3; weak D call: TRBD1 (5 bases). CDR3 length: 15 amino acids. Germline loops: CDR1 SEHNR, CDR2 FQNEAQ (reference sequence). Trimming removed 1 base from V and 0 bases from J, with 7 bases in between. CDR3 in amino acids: CASSLGRASGNTIYF. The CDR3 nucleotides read TGTGCCAGCAGCTTAGGCAGGGCCTCTGGAAACACCATATATTTT.

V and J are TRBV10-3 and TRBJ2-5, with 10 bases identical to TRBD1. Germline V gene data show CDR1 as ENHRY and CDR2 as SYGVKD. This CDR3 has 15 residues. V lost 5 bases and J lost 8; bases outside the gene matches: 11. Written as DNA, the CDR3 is TGTGCCATCAGTACCTCCGGGACAGGGGAGAGAACCCAGTACTTC. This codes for CAISTSGTGERTQYF.

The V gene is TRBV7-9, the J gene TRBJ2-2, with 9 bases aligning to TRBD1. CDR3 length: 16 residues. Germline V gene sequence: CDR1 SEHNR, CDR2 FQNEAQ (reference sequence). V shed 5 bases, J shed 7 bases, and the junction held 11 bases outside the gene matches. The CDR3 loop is CASSHIGQGPGGELFF. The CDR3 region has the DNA TGTGCCAGCAGCCATATCGGACAGGGGCCTGGCGGGGAGCTGTTTTTT.

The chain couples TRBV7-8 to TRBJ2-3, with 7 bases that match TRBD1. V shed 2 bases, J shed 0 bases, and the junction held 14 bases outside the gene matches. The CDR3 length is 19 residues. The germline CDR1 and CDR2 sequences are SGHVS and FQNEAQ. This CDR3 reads CASSLPAGQDPVSTDTQYF. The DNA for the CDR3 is TGTGCCAGCAGCTTACCCGCTGGACAGGACCCGGTTAGCACAGATACGCAGTATTTT.

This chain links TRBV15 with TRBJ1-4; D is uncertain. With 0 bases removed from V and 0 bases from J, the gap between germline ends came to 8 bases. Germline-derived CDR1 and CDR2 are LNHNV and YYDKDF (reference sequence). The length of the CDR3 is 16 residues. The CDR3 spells CATSRDRFATNEKLFF. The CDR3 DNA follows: TGTGCCACCAGCAGAGACAGATTTGCAACTAATGAAAAACTGTTTTTT.

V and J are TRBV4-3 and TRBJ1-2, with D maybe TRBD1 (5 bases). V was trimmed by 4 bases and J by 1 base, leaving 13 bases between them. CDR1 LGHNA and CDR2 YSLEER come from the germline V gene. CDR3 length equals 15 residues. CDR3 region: CASSPLGDSNYGYTF. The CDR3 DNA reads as TGCGCCAGCAGCCCCTTAGGAGACAGTAACTATGGCTACACCTTC.

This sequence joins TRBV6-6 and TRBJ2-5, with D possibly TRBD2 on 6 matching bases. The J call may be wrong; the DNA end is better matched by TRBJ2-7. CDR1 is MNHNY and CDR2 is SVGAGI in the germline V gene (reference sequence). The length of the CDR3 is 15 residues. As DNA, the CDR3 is TGTGCCAGCAGTTACGAGGTCAGGGCGGGGTCCGAGCAGTACTTC. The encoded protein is CASSYEVRAGSEQYF.

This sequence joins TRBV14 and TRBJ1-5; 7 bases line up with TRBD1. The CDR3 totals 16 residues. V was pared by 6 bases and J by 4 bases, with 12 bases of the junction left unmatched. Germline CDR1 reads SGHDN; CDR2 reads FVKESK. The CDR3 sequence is CASRTQTGNLNQPQHF. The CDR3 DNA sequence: TGTGCCAGCAGAACCCAGACAGGGAATCTTAATCAGCCCCAGCATTTT.

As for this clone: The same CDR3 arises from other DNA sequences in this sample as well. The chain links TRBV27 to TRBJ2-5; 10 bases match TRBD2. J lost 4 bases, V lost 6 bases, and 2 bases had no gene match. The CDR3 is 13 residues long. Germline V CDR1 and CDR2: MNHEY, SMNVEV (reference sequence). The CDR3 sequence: CASSLAGAETQYF. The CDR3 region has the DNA TGTGCCAGCAGCCTAGCGGGGGCAGAGACCCAGTACTTC.

The CDR3 here is CASSLRTGEETQYF. CDR3 sequence (DNA): TGTGCCAGCTCACTGAGGACAGGGGAAGAGACCCAGTACTTC. The gene calls are TRBV18 and TRBJ2-5; TRBD1 agrees at 9 bases. Germline V gives CDR1 KGHSH, CDR2 LQKENI. The V segment lost 4 bases and the J segment 3 bases; nucleotides outside the gene matches: 3. This CDR3 spans 14 amino acids.

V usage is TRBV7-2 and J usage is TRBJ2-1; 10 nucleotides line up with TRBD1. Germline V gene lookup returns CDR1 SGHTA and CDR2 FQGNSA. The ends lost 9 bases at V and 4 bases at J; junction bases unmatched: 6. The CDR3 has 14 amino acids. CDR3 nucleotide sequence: TGTGCCAGTCTCCGGGACAGGGGATACAATGAGCAGTTCTTC. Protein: CASLRDRGYNEQFF.

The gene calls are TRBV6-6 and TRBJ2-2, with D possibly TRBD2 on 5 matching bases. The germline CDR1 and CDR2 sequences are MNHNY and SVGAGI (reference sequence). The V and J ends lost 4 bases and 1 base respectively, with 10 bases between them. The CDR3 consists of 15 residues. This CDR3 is CASSLTEGNTGELFF. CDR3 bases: TGTGCCAGCAGTTTAACAGAGGGGAACACCGGGGAGCTGTTTTTT.

CDR3 sequence reads: CASQRGARGGTEAFF. CDR3 sequence (DNA): TGTGCCTCCCAGCGGGGGGCGCGGGGGGGCACTGAAGCTTTCTTT. The V and J genes are TRBV6-5 and TRBJ1-1; maybe TRBD1 (6 bases). Trimming removed 11 bases from V and 4 bases from J, with 23 bases in between. Germline loops: CDR1 MNHEY, CDR2 SVGAGI. This CDR3 is 15 amino acids long.

The CDR3 region has the DNA TGTGCCAGCAGGTATAGACAGGGGGAAAGGGGCTACGAGCAGTACTTC. Its protein product is CASRYRQGERGYEQYF. V and J are TRBV7-9 and TRBJ2-7; 9 bases align to TRBD1. Unmatched junction bases numbered 12, after V lost 6 bases and J lost 3 bases. The germline gives CDR1 SEHNR, CDR2 FQNEAQ (reference sequence). The CDR3 runs to 16 residues.

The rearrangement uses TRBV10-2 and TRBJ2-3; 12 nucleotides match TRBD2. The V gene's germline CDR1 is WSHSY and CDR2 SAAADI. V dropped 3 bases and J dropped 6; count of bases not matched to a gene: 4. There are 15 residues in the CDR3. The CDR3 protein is CASSERLAGADTQYF. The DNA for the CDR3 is TGCGCCAGCAGTGAAAGACTAGCGGGAGCGGATACGCAGTATTTT.

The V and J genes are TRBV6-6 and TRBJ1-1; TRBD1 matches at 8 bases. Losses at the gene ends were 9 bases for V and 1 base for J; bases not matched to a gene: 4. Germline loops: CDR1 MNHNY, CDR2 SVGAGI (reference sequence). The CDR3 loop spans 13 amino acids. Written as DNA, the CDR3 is TGTGCCAGTGCAGGGGGCACGAACACTGAAGCTTTCTTT. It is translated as CASAGGTNTEAFF.

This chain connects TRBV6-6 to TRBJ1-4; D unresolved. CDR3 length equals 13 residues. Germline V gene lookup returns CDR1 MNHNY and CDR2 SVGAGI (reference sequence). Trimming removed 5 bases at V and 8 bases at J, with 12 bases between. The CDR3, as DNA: TGTGCCAGCAGTAGTGACTCATCCGAAAAACTGTTTTTT. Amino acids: CASSSDSSEKLFF.

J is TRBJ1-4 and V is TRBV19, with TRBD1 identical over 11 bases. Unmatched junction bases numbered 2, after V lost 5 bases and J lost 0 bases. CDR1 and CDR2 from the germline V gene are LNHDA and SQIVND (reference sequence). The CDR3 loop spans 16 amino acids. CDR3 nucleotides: TGTGCCAGTAGTGGGGACAGGGGGTCAACTAATGAAAAACTGTTTTTT. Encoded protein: CASSGDRGSTNEKLFF.

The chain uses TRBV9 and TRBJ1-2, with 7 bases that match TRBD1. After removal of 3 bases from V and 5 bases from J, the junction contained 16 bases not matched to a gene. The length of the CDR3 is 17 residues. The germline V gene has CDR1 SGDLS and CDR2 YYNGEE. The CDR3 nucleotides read TGTGCCAGCAGCGCGGCTACAGGGGCAACAACCCAATATGGCTACACCTTC. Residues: CASSAATGATTQYGYTF. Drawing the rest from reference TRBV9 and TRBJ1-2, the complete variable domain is DSGVTQTPKHLITATGQRVTLRCSPRSGDLSVYWYQQSLDQGLQFLIQYYNGEERAKGNILERFSAQQFPDLHSELNLSSLELGDSALYFCASSAATGATTQYGYTFGSGTRLTVV.